The following is a T cell receptor beta chain sequence with its context. Only in-frame clones appear in the TCRdb table, and some are missing; sequencing was by immunoSEQ multiplex PCR. The sample lists about 270,000 clones; approximately 86% were seen once. This entry belongs to a study of blood T cell repertoires in COVID-19. Study-level information: PBMCs, B-cell-depleted T cells, or T cells provided the cDNA or gDNA that made up the material.

The length of the CDR3 is 16 residues. V was pared by 7 bases and J by 6 bases, with 21 bases between. Germline V gene data show CDR1 as LNHDA and CDR2 as SQIVND (reference sequence). This TCR was sampled from a middle-aged man with active or convalescent COVID-19. This chain joins TRBV19 and TRBJ2-2; possible D gene TRBD2, 6 bases. Sequenced input: peripheral blood. CDR3 nucleotide sequence: TGTGCCAGTACCTCGGACCTCGCGGGGTACCCCGGGGAGCTGTTTTTT. It codes for CASTSDLAGYPGELFF.